This T cell receptor beta chain was sequenced in a study of blood T cell repertoires in COVID-19. The CDR3 covers 15 residues. V lost 1 base and J lost 5, with 14 bases in between. Per the germline V gene, CDR1 is MDHEN and CDR2 is SYDVKM. Assay used: immunoSEQ multiplex PCR; TCRdb lists only in-frame clones, some missing. The sample lists around 300,000 clones, around nine tenths occurring once. Sequencing was carried out using PBMCs or T cells enriched from blood (not recorded which). The source of this sequence is a man aged 25-45 years who had recovered from COVID-19. J is TRBJ1-1 and V is TRBV28, with a weak D call TRBD1 (5 bases). This CDR3 reads CASSLSGAGRTEAFF. CDR3 nucleotides: TGTGCCAGCAGTTTATCCGGGGCAGGGAGGACTGAAGCTTTCTTT.